Listed below are T cell receptor beta chains from one sample, sequenced in a study of shared clonotypes between healthy human individuals. Produced via immunoSEQ multiplex PCR; TCRdb's table is partial and in-frame only. The sample lists nearly 750,000 clones, roughly two thirds occurring once. The sample consisted of memory CD4+ T cells sorted from blood. Receptor source: a woman aged 30 to 39 in good health. The CDR3 runs from the conserved cysteine through the conserved F or W. A D gene is named only where the DNA matches it firmly. Expanded clones are given a class, and other clones once, few, many or no size at all.

clone_size	v_call	j_call	d_call	cdr3_nt	cdr3_aa
once	TRBV6-6	TRBJ2-7	NA	TGTGCCAGCAGTTTGGATTTCTACGAGCAGTACTTC	CASSLDFYEQYF
NA	TRBV5-6	TRBJ1-5	NA	TGTGCCAGCAGCTTGGTGGTCAGGAGGGGATATCAGCCCCAGCATTTT	CASSLVVRRGYQPQHF
NA	TRBV28	TRBJ2-7	NA	TGTGCCAGCAGTCAAGACGACCTTAGGTCCCTAGGATTC	CASSQDDLRSLGF
many	TRBV7-8	TRBJ1-1	NA	TGTGCCAGCAGCTTAGTTTTCGGGGGGAACACTGAAGCTTTCTTT	CASSLVFGGNTEAFF
NA	TRBV29-1	TRBJ2-7	NA	TGCAGCGTCGCCGGGACTGAGCCCTACGAGCAGTACTTC	CSVAGTEPYEQYF
NA	TRBV7-8	TRBJ2-1	NA	TGTGCCAGCAGCAAAACGCCCCAGGTCAGCTCCTACAATGAGCAGTTCTTC	CASSKTPQVSSYNEQFF
NA	TRBV7-9	TRBJ2-7	NA	TGTGCCAGCAGCTTGGGGGGGACAGGAGTCTCCTACGAGCAGTACTTC	CASSLGGTGVSYEQYF
NA	TRBV9	TRBJ2-7	TRBD1	TGTGCCAGCAGCAAAGGACAGGGTTCCTACGAGCAGTACTTC	CASSKGQGSYEQYF
NA	TRBV6-6	TRBJ2-5	NA	TGTGCCAGCAGTCCCTGGGGGACAACCCAAGAGACCCAGTACTTC	CASSPWGTTQETQYF
few	TRBV6-5	TRBJ2-3	NA	TGTGCCAGCAGGGGGGAGGCCACAGATACGCAGTATTTT	CASRGEATDTQYF
NA	TRBV6-1	TRBJ2-7	NA	TGTGCCAGCAGTCGGGCCGGAGAATACGAGCAGTACTTC	CASSRAGEYEQYF
once	TRBV19	TRBJ2-7	NA	TGTGCCAGTAGTCCGGGCCACGGGGCGGCGGAGCAGTACTTC	CASSPGHGAAEQYF
few	TRBV14	TRBJ1-1	NA	TGTGCCAGCAGCCAAGATATAGACAGGCGGTTCAGGAACACTGAAGCTTTCTTT	CASSQDIDRRFRNTEAFF
once	TRBV6-5	TRBJ1-2	NA	TGTGCCAGCACCAACGCGCCCCCCGTAGACTATGGCTACACCTTC	CASTNAPPVDYGYTF
NA	TRBV15	TRBJ2-5	NA	TGTGCCACCAGCATTGACCGGGGGCCGGAGACCCAGTACTTC	CATSIDRGPETQYF
NA	TRBV7-9	TRBJ1-1	NA	TGTGCCAGCAGCTTATTAAGTGATGGTGAAGCTTTCTTT	CASSLLSDGEAFF
NA	TRBV6-5	TRBJ1-3	TRBD1	TGTGCCAGCAGTCGGGACAGGCTCTCTGGAAACACCATATATTTT	CASSRDRLSGNTIYF
NA	TRBV6-1	TRBJ2-1	NA	TGTGCCAGCAAACCGCAGAGCGGGTTCTTCAATGAGCAGTTCTTC	CASKPQSGFFNEQFF
many	TRBV19	TRBJ1-5	TRBD1	TGTGCCAGTAGCCCCGGACAGGGCGGTCAGCCCCAGCATTTT	CASSPGQGGQPQHF
once	TRBV11-2	TRBJ2-3	NA	TGTGCCAGCAGCTTAGATCATACCAGCACAGATACGCAGTATTTT	CASSLDHTSTDTQYF
once	TRBV5-1	TRBJ2-5	TRBD2	TGCGCCAGCAGCGAACCTAGCGGGAGTAACCAAGAGACCCAGTACTTC	CASSEPSGSNQETQYF
once	TRBV7-8	TRBJ2-3	NA	TGTGCCAGCAGCTTCCAGGGAATGAGATCGGATACGCAGTATTTT	CASSFQGMRSDTQYF
NA	TRBV5-5	TRBJ1-1	TRBD1	TGTGCCAGCAGCTTGGAAGGACAGGGTTCTGAAGCTTTCTTT	CASSLEGQGSEAFF
NA	TRBV6-5	TRBJ2-1	TRBD1	TGTGCCAGCAGTCCGACAGGGGCCGCCTACAATGAGCAGTTCTTC	CASSPTGAAYNEQFF
NA	TRBV7-6	TRBJ1-6	NA	TGTGCCAGCAGCTTGGGACGGGTTAATTCACCCCTCCACTTT	CASSLGRVNSPLHF
NA	TRBV12-1	TRBJ2-3	NA	TGTGCCAGCAGCTTTAGGCCTACTGAAGGTGGGGATACGCAGTATTTT	CASSFRPTEGGDTQYF
NA	TRBV2	TRBJ2-5	NA	TGTGCCAGCGGTGAGGGAGGTCAACAAGAGACCCAGTACTTC	CASGEGGQQETQYF
few	TRBV9	TRBJ2-3	TRBD2	TGTGCCAGCAGCGTAGTGACGGGAGGGACAGATACGCAGTATTTT	CASSVVTGGTDTQYF
NA	TRBV19	TRBJ2-5	TRBD1	TGTGCCAGTAGTAAGGGACAGGGGTTGGAGACCCAGTACTTC	CASSKGQGLETQYF
NA	TRBV29-1	TRBJ2-7	NA	TGCAGCGTCGCAGAGGGGGTTCGCACCTACGAGCAGTACTTC	CSVAEGVRTYEQYF
NA	TRBV15	TRBJ1-5	NA	TGTGCCACCAGCAGAGATTATGCGAGGAAGCCCCAGCATTTT	CATSRDYARKPQHF
few	TRBV20-1	TRBJ1-1	NA	TGCAGTGCGTTCCCGTACACTGAAGCTTTCTTT	CSAFPYTEAFF
NA	TRBV25-1	TRBJ2-2	TRBD1	TGTGCCAGCAGTGGATATGGGGCTGACAGGGGGAATACCGGGGAGCTGTTTTTT	CASSGYGADRGNTGELFF
few	TRBV19	TRBJ1-1	NA	TGTGCCAGTAGGAAAGGACCGCTGAACACTGAAGCTTTCTTT	CASRKGPLNTEAFF
few	TRBV19	TRBJ2-1	NA	TGTGCCAGTGCAAGGCAAAGCCAATCCTACAATGAGCAGTTCTTC	CASARQSQSYNEQFF
NA	TRBV4-1	TRBJ2-7	TRBD2	TGCGCCAGCAGCCCCCGGACTAGCGAGGCCTACGAGCAGTACTTC	CASSPRTSEAYEQYF
few	TRBV4-2	TRBJ1-1	TRBD1	TGTGCCAGCAGCCCCGGACAGGTTCTCATGAACACTGAAGCTTTCTTT	CASSPGQVLMNTEAFF
NA	TRBV2	TRBJ2-7	NA	TGTGCCAGCAAAGGGGACATGTCTCAAGAACAGTACTTC	CASKGDMSQEQYF
NA	TRBV7-8	TRBJ2-7	NA	TGTGCCAGCAGCTCCCTCCCCGGGACACAATCCTACGAGCAGTACTTC	CASSSLPGTQSYEQYF
NA	TRBV5-1	TRBJ2-1	NA	TGCGCCAGCTCCGAGCGGGACAGCTCCTACAATGAGCAGTTCTTC	CASSERDSSYNEQFF
once	TRBV18	TRBJ1-1	NA	TGTGCCAGCTCAACGGGCGGAACTGAAGCTTTCTTT	CASSTGGTEAFF
NA	TRBV5-1	TRBJ2-1	TRBD2	TGCGCCAGCAGCTTGTTAGGGAGCGGGGCAAATACCTACAATGAGCAGTTCTTC	CASSLLGSGANTYNEQFF
once	TRBV4-1	TRBJ2-3	NA	TGCGCCAGCAGCCAAGATAGGCAAAACACAGATACGCAGTATTTT	CASSQDRQNTDTQYF
once	TRBV11-2	TRBJ2-1	TRBD2	TGTGCCAGCAGCTTCTGGCTAGCGGGAGTAAGTGAGCAGTTCTTC	CASSFWLAGVSEQFF
once	TRBV7-9	TRBJ2-7	NA	TGTGCCAGCAGCTTATTCGGGGCAACCTACGAGCAGTACTTC	CASSLFGATYEQYF
once	TRBV5-1	TRBJ2-2	NA	TGCGCCAGCAGCCCTCCGGGACATAGGGGCACCGGGGAGCTGTTTTTT	CASSPPGHRGTGELFF
NA	TRBV5-1	TRBJ2-1	TRBD2	TGCGCCAGCAGCTGGGGACTAGCGGGAGGGCCATACAATGAGCAGTTCTTC	CASSWGLAGGPYNEQFF
NA	TRBV5-6	TRBJ1-1	NA	TGTGCCAGCAGCTTGGGCCTTGAAGCTTTCTTT	CASSLGLEAFF
NA	TRBV19	TRBJ1-4	NA	TGTGCCAGTAGGATCATTGGACAGCACCATGAAAAACTGTTTTTT	CASRIIGQHHEKLFF
NA	TRBV10-3	TRBJ2-1	NA	TGTGCCATCAGTGGTCGGCAGGAGAGCTCCTACAATGAGCAGTTCTTC	CAISGRQESSYNEQFF
NA	TRBV10-1	TRBJ2-7	NA	TGCGCCAGCAGTGAGTCGACGCCTGGCGGTCGGCAGTACTTC	CASSESTPGGRQYF
NA	TRBV5-4	TRBJ2-1	TRBD2	TGTGCCAGCAGCTCCCCGGGACTAGGATTTAATGAGCAGTTCTTC	CASSSPGLGFNEQFF
NA	TRBV25-1	TRBJ1-2	NA	TGTGCCAGCAGTGAATTTGGGGGTGACTATGGCTACACCTTC	CASSEFGGDYGYTF
NA	TRBV5-1	TRBJ1-1	NA	TGCGCCAGCAGCCCGACTACAGGGATCAACACTGAAGCTTTCTTT	CASSPTTGINTEAFF
NA	TRBV6-6	TRBJ1-1	NA	TGTGCCAGCACCATACTGGGGACTACTGAAGCTTTCTTT	CASTILGTTEAFF
few	TRBV5-5	TRBJ2-7	NA	TGTGCCAGCAGCCTGGGGGGACCCCCTTGGACCTACGAGCAGTACTTC	CASSLGGPPWTYEQYF
NA	TRBV29-1	TRBJ1-4	NA	TGCAGCGTTGGCGGTTTGGCTAATGAAAAACTGTTTTTT	CSVGGLANEKLFF
NA	TRBV2	TRBJ2-1	NA	TGTGCCAGCAGCAATTTATCACCCCTAGACAATGAGCAGTTCTTC	CASSNLSPLDNEQFF